The source of this T cell receptor beta chain is a study of human T cells and chemical hapten exposure. Study-wide background: Recorded diagnoses among the mostly female patients were alopecia areata, totalis or universalis. Notes on the study in general: With alopecia, donors may have immune responses unlike healthy people's.

TCRdb reanalysed the RACE reads using MiXCR and keeps one entry per CDR3 protein. The table has 95,000 or so distinct CDR3 sequences, about 10% seen once; the top ten hold roughly 3.1%. With 4 bases clipped from V and 3 bases from J, the junction kept 15 bases outside the gene matches. The CDR3 is 18 amino acids. The time point: patch test 2, 6 weeks after DPC sensitization. As for treatment: therapeutic diphenylcyclopropenone sensitization with weekly scalp DPC. Total RNA was isolated from unfractionated whole blood. As concerns this clonotype: The antigen is not known.

The V call is TRBV12-3 or TRBV12-4, the J call TRBJ2-7, with 10 positions matching TRBD2. This TCR was recovered from a woman between 40 and 55 years old with alopecia areata. Some clones in this sample may be carry-over from other donors' samples. The sample in question was whole blood, obtained in connection with sensitization to the hapten diphenylcyclopropenone (DPC). The CDR3 is CASSSPVGSGRFYYEQYF. DNA for the CDR3: TGTGCCAGCAGTTCCCCAGTGGGTAGCGGGAGGTTTTACTACGAGCAGTACTTC.